The TCR beta chain described here comes from a study of response to subunit inactivated influenza vaccine. TCRdb reprocessed the RT-PCR reads via MiXCR and lists one record per CDR3 protein. The sample contains 700,000 to 800,000 distinct CDR3 sequences, approximately 17% of which appear only once. Overall study results and limits: There was a suggestion from the authors that each seasonal influenza vaccination recruits few new T cells.

Per the germline V gene, CDR1 is ENHRY and CDR2 is SYGVKD. The CDR3 has 11 residues. The germline V and J ends were trimmed by 8 bases and 4 bases, with 8 bases remaining between them. This clonotype appeared many times. Its specificity is not known. This chain links TRBV10-3 with TRBJ1-1, with a possible D match to TRBD1 (5 bases). This specimen was PBMCs from blood, taken 4 to 6 days after vaccination. The receptor was isolated from a middle-aged man who received an inactivated influenza vaccine. This CDR3 is CAIGQGTEAFF. For the CDR3, the DNA is TGTGCCATCGGTCAGGGCACTGAAGCTTTCTTT.